This is a list of T cell receptor beta chains from one sample in a study of OX40 agonist ivuxolimab in advanced cancers. Using immunoSEQ multiplex PCR, the repertoire was profiled, and TCRdb retains in-frame clones only, with some absent. The sample records roughly 60,000 clones, 80% to 90% being singletons. The source was CD4+ or CD8+ T cells sorted from blood, collected in a trial of the OX40 agonist ivuxolimab. These receptors were obtained from an adult with an advanced solid tumor such as melanoma, head and neck, liver or kidney cancer. The CDR3 runs from the conserved cysteine through the conserved F or W. A D gene is named only where the DNA matches it firmly. Size is stated for part of the rows, as once, few or many counts, or as a class when the clone is expanded.

>TRBV28|.|TRBJ2-3|TRBD2
TGTGCCAGCAGTCCTATACTAGCGGGGAGCACAGATACGCAGTATTTT
CASSPILAGSTDTQYF
>TRBV7-2|.|TRBJ2-7|.
TGTGCCAGCAGCTTCACTCGCGAGCAGTACTTC
CASSFTREQYF
>TRBV18|.|TRBJ2-5|TRBD2
TGTGCCAGCTCGTCACTAGCGGGGGCACAAGAGACCCAGTACTTC
CASSSLAGAQETQYF
>TRBV15|.|TRBJ1-5|.
TGTGCCACCAGCAGGGAAGTTTATCAGCCCCAGCATTTT
CATSREVYQPQHF
>TRBV10-3|.|TRBJ2-3|.
TGTGCCACCGCCTGGGTGGGCACAGATACGCAGTATTTT
CATAWVGTDTQYF
>TRBV9|.|TRBJ2-2|.
TGTGCCAGCAGCGTAGTTTCGATACCTCAAACCGGGGAGCTGTTTTTT
CASSVVSIPQTGELFF
>TRBV19|.|TRBJ1-5|.
TGTGCCAGTAGTATACGGAGGGGGGGCGCGGGTCAGCCCCAGCATTTT
CASSIRRGGAGQPQHF
>TRBV11-2|.|TRBJ2-7|TRBD1
TGTGCCAGCAGAAGGACAGGGGTGAGGGAGCAGTACTTC
CASRRTGVREQYF
>TRBV5-5|.|TRBJ2-7|.
TGTGCCAGCAGCTTGGGAGGCGTCTCCTACGAGCAGTACTTC
CASSLGGVSYEQYF
>TRBV7-8|.|TRBJ2-6|.
TGTGCCAGCAGCTTAACAGGGAGGGCCTCTGGGGCCAACGTCCTGACTTTC
CASSLTGRASGANVLTF
>TRBV18|.|TRBJ2-2|.
TGTGCCAGCTCACCCTTTATGAGGTTTGGACAGCCGAACACCGGGGAGCTGTTTTTT
CASSPFMRFGQPNTGELFF
>TRBV10-3|few|TRBJ2-1|.
TGTGCCCTGGCAGGGGGGGCGAATTGGGAGCAGTTCTTC
CALAGGANWEQFF
>TRBV14|.|TRBJ1-1|.
TGTGCCAGCAGCCCTAGGGTAATGAACACTGAAGCTTTCTTT
CASSPRVMNTEAFF
>TRBV19|.|TRBJ1-1|TRBD1
TGTGCCAGTACCCCACCTCCGGGACAGGGGGCGCTTCGGGCTTTCTTT
CASTPPPGQGALRAFF
>TRBV7-6|few|TRBJ2-3|.
TGTGCCAGCAATGAGGGGAATTCAGATACGCAGTATTTT
CASNEGNSDTQYF
>TRBV13|.|TRBJ2-1|TRBD2
TGTGCCAGCAGCTCCCTAAAAAACCCCGGACTAGCGGGAGGGGAGCAGTTCTTC
CASSSLKNPGLAGGEQFF
>TRBV28|.|TRBJ1-1|.
TGTGCCAGCAGTTTGTACACAGGGAACACTGAAGCTTTCTTT
CASSLYTGNTEAFF
>TRBV11-3|.|TRBJ2-1|.
TGTGCCAGCAGCTTAGTAGGCCAGAGCTCCTACAATGAGCAGTTCTTC
CASSLVGQSSYNEQFF
>TRBV5-4|.|TRBJ2-4|TRBD2
TGTGCCAGCAGCCCCGCCGCTGAAAGGGGAGGGAACATTCAGTACTTC
CASSPAAERGGNIQYF
>TRBV6-1|medium-sized|TRBJ2-1|.
TGTGCCAGCACCAGTACTAGCTTCCCTTTACAGTTCTTC
CASTSTSFPLQFF
>TRBV9|once|TRBJ2-1|TRBD2
TGTGCCAGCAGCCCATCTATAGCGGGGGGGCCCCACAATGAGCAGTTCTTC
CASSPSIAGGPHNEQFF
>TRBV7-3|once|TRBJ2-1|TRBD1
TGTGCCAGCAGCTTAGGACAGGCCAGCTACAATGAGCAGTTCTTC
CASSLGQASYNEQFF
>TRBV7-8|.|TRBJ1-1|.
TGTGCCAGCAGCTCGCCGGGAGAAAACACTGAAGCTTTCTTT
CASSSPGENTEAFF
>TRBV27|.|TRBJ2-1|TRBD2
TGTGCCAGCAGTTTGAGGGCGGGAGCATCCTACAATGAGCAGTTCTTC
CASSLRAGASYNEQFF
>TRBV2|.|TRBJ2-5|TRBD2
TGTGCCAGCAGGACCTTCGGGGGGGCCCAAGAGACCCAGTACTTC
CASRTFGGAQETQYF
>TRBV7-9|.|TRBJ2-7|.
TGTGCCAGCAGCTTTGCGGGGACAGAAGACTACGAGCAGTACTTC
CASSFAGTEDYEQYF
>TRBV11-3|many|TRBJ1-4|.
TGTGCCAGCAGCTTAGGAATTGTGGGCAGGGAAGGAAACGATAATGAAAAACTGTTTTTT
CASSLGIVGREGNDNEKLFF
>TRBV28|.|TRBJ1-5|.
TGTGCCAGCAGTTCTCCTGAGGGCAGTTATAGCAATCAGCCCCAGCATTTT
CASSSPEGSYSNQPQHF
>TRBV15|.|TRBJ1-3|TRBD1
TGTGCCACCAGCACCCGGGACAGTCACTCTGGAAACACCATATATTTT
CATSTRDSHSGNTIYF
>TRBV5-1|.|TRBJ2-3|.
TGCGCCAGCAGCCGGGGCCCGAAACGGACAGATACGCAGTATTTT
CASSRGPKRTDTQYF
>TRBV2|.|TRBJ2-5|.
TGTGCCAGCAGGGTTCGAGCCCAAGAGACCCAGTACTTC
CASRVRAQETQYF
>TRBV30|.|TRBJ1-2|.
TGTGCCTGGATCACAGGGCACTTCTATGGCTACACCTTC
CAWITGHFYGYTF
>TRBV5-6|.|TRBJ1-2|TRBD1
TGTGCCAGCAGCTTGGTAGGGGGCCTTAACTATGGCTACACCTTC
CASSLVGGLNYGYTF
>TRBV30|once|TRBJ2-7|.
TGTGCCTGGAGTGTTTCCGCCAAATACGAGCAGTACTTC
CAWSVSAKYEQYF
>TRBV6-1|.|TRBJ2-7|.
TGTGCCAGCAGTGAGGGGGAGTCCTTCTACGAGCAGTACTTC
CASSEGESFYEQYF
>TRBV2|.|TRBJ1-4|TRBD1
TGTGCCAGCAGTGATTTCCGGGACAGGGATCATGAAAAACTGTTTTTT
CASSDFRDRDHEKLFF
>TRBV19|.|TRBJ1-1|TRBD1
TGTGCCAGTAGCGGGACTAACAGGGGTGAAGCTTTCTTT
CASSGTNRGEAFF
>TRBV4-1|once|TRBJ1-1|.
TGCGCCAGCAGCCAAGGGGTCCTGACTGAAGCTTTCTTT
CASSQGVLTEAFF
>TRBV27|few|TRBJ1-6|.
TGTGCCAGCAGTCCGACCCCCAGGGTGGCACCCCTCCACTTT
CASSPTPRVAPLHF
>TRBV28|.|TRBJ2-7|.
TGTGCCAGCAGTTTGGGGGGCGGGTACGTGCAGTACTTC
CASSLGGGYVQYF
>TRBV28|.|TRBJ2-1|TRBD2
TGTGCCAGCAGAGGTAGCGGGGACTCCTACAATGAGCAGTTCTTC
CASRGSGDSYNEQFF
>TRBV5-6|.|TRBJ2-2|TRBD2
TGTGCCAGCAGCTTTTCGGTTCTAGCGGGAGCCGGGGAGCTGTTTTTT
CASSFSVLAGAGELFF